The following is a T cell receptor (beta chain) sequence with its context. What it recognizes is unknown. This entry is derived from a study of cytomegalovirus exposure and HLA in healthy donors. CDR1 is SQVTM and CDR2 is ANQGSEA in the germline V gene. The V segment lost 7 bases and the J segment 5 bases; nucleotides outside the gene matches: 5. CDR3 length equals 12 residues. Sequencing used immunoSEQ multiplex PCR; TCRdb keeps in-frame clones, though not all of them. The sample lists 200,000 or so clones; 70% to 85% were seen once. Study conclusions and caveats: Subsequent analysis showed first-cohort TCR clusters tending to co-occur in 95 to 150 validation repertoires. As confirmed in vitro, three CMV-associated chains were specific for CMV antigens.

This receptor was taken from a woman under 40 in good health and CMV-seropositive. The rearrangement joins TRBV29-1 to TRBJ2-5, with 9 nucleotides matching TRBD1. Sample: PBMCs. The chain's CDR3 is CSGGQGRETQYF. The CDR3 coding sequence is TGCAGCGGCGGACAGGGGAGGGAGACCCAGTACTTC.